This TCR beta chain came from a study of T cells in Graves' hyperthyroidism and ophthalmopathy. At the level of the study: Peripheral blood specimens were obtained at initial diagnosis, prior to any treatment.

Stability of Graves' hyperthyroidism was defined as absent ophthalmopathy progression within 18 months. RNA transcripts yielded amplified TCR beta CDR3 regions. HTBI primers were used for first-round RT-PCR of the TCR CDR3. TCRdb redid the calling of the multiplex PCR reads with MiXCR, one entry per CDR3 protein. Of about 700,000 distinct CDR3 sequences in the sample, 13% to 15% were seen once. Comments on this clonotype: The antigen is unknown.

Findings and caveats of the study: Most thyroid clonotypes with frequency above 0.001 were detected in blood.

Trimming cost V 1 base and J 2 bases, with 8 bases left between them. The germline V gene encodes CDR1 SEHNR and CDR2 FQNEAQ (reference sequence). The CDR3 sequence is 14 residues long. This chain connects TRBV7-9 to TRBJ2-5; D remains unclear. This receptor was obtained from a woman aged 18-29 years with Graves' hyperthyroidism. The sample consisted of blood. The CDR3, as DNA: TGTGCCAGCAGCTTAGAGGTTTTTCAAGAGACCCAGTACTTC. Protein: CASSLEVFQETQYF.